These 21 T cell receptor beta chains came from one sample sequenced in a study of T cell responses to AZD1222 COVID-19 vaccine. The protocol was immunoSEQ multiplex PCR, while the TCRdb copy is restricted to in-frame clones and leaves out a portion. The repertoire holds roughly 180,000 clones, with just under 95% as singletons. This specimen was peripheral blood, taken 28 days after the second dose of the MenACWY control vaccine. The origin of the receptors is an adult who received the MenACWY meningococcal vaccine as a control.

V and J are TRBV12-3 or TRBV12-4 and TRBJ1-5; 8 positions match TRBD1. The CDR3 length is 13 residues. V lost 7 bases and J lost 5; bases outside the gene matches: 4. CDR3 bases: TGTGCCAGCACTCCGGACAGGGATCAGCCCCAGCATTTT. Translating it yields CASTPDRDQPQHF.

This sequence joins TRBV19 and TRBJ1-6; no firm D call. Germline V lookup: CDR1 LNHDA, CDR2 SQIVND (reference sequence). The CDR3 loop spans 14 amino acids. Trimming shortened V by 6 bases and J by 7 bases, and 13 bases separated the two germline ends. The CDR3 loop reads CASRAMGRNSPLHF. CDR3 DNA sequence: TGTGCCAGTAGGGCCATGGGTCGAAATTCACCCCTCCACTTT.

V gene TRBV7-8 combines with J gene TRBJ1-3; D is undetermined. CDR1 is SGHVS, CDR2 FQNEAQ, per germline. The CDR3 length is 15 residues. The V gene lost 1 base and the J gene lost 0 bases, with 7 bases spanning the gap. Written as DNA, the CDR3 is TGTGCCAGCAGCTTAGTCCGCGGCTCTGGAAACACCATATATTTT. It translates to CASSLVRGSGNTIYF.

The chain is built from TRBV19 and TRBJ1-1; D is perhaps TRBD1 (5 bases). The germline CDR1 and CDR2 sequences are LNHDA and SQIVND (reference sequence). Trimming shortened V by 6 bases and J by 0 bases, and 14 bases separated the two germline ends. CDR3 length: 15 residues. The CDR3 DNA reads as TGTGCCAGTAGGCCTCTAGACAGACTGAACACTGAAGCTTTCTTT. Translating gives CASRPLDRLNTEAFF.

The chain recombines TRBV28 with TRBJ2-1; D remains ambiguous. Trimming shortened V by 4 bases and J by 8 bases, and 12 bases separated the two germline ends. CDR1 MDHEN and CDR2 SYDVKM come from the germline V gene. This CDR3 has 13 amino acids. CDR3 nucleotide sequence: TGTGCCAGCAGTTCGTTACTCGGCTATGAGCAGTTCTTC. Protein product: CASSSLLGYEQFF.

V is TRBV6-5 and J is TRBJ1-1; 8 nucleotides agree with TRBD1. V lost 4 bases and J lost 3; bases outside the gene matches: 7. Germline V lookup: CDR1 MNHEY, CDR2 SVGAGI. The CDR3 contains 15 residues. The CDR3 coding sequence is TGTGCCAGCAGTTGGACAGGGAGGTCGGACACTGAAGCTTTCTTT. It encodes CASSWTGRSDTEAFF.

This chain joins TRBV12-3 or TRBV12-4 and TRBJ1-4, with unresolved D. With 5 bases removed from V and 10 bases from J, the gap between germline ends came to 14 bases. There are 13 residues in the CDR3. CDR3 DNA: TGTGCCAGCAGTCCGAGGGAGGTTGGAAAACTGTTTTTT. Translated, it gives CASSPREVGKLFF.

About this clone itself: Sequence at one end of the junction differs from germline and may be a read error. This chain connects TRBV7-2 to TRBJ1-1; TRBD1 agrees at 9 bases. The CDR3 totals 13 residues. Germline assignment: CDR1 SGHTA and CDR2 FQGNSA. In DNA form, the CDR3 reads TGTGCCAGCAGCATCCTACAGGGGGCTGAGGCTTTCTTT. Translation gives CASSILQGAEAFF.

This chain connects TRBV7-9 to TRBJ1-4, with a weak D call TRBD1 (5 bases). Trimming left V 5 bases short and J 3 bases short, with 13 bases between. The CDR3 extends over 15 amino acids. CDR1 and CDR2 from the germline V gene are SEHNR and FQNEAQ (reference sequence). The CDR3 reads CASSPRAGPNEKLFF. The CDR3 nucleotides read TGTGCCAGCAGCCCCCGAGCAGGGCCTAATGAAAAACTGTTTTTT.

This clone was seen only once. The V gene is TRBV4-3, the J gene TRBJ1-6; no definite D call. The germline V gene has CDR1 LGHNA and CDR2 YSLEER. The V and J ends lost 0 bases and 11 bases respectively, with 8 bases between them. This CDR3 spans 13 amino acids. The CDR3: CASSQDSRTPLHF. Here the CDR3 DNA reads TGCGCCAGCAGCCAAGATTCACGGACACCCCTCCACTTT.

This clone was detected once. Other DNA sequences in the same sample also yield this CDR3. This chain links TRBV18 with TRBJ1-1, with D unclear. The CDR3 contains 13 residues. Trimming pared 3 bases from V and 1 base from J, leaving 6 bases between. Looked up from germline, CDR1 is KGHSH and CDR2 is LQKENI. For the CDR3, the DNA is TGTGCCAGCTCACCGGGTCAGAACACTGAAGCTTTCTTT. Protein product: CASSPGQNTEAFF.

This clone was seen a few times. The rearrangement links TRBV14 to TRBJ2-5, with D maybe TRBD2 (6 bases). Germline assignment: CDR1 SGHDN and CDR2 FVKESK. V was clipped by 0 bases and J by 1 base, with 18 bases between them. The CDR3 is 18 amino acids. The DNA of the CDR3 is TGTGCCAGCAGCCAAGATCGGGGGTCTACCGTGGTCCAAGAGACCCAGTACTTC. Its translation is CASSQDRGSTVVQETQYF.

V gene TRBV6-5 combines with J gene TRBJ1-1; no definite D call. V lost 6 bases and J 0 bases, leaving 14 bases between the germline ends. The CDR3 contains 15 residues. Germline CDR1 MNHEY, CDR2 SVGAGI. CDR3 amino acids: CASSFGRRLNTEAFF. The CDR3 DNA is TGTGCCAGCAGCTTTGGACGGAGGTTGAACACTGAAGCTTTCTTT.

The chain carries TRBV19 and TRBJ1-2, with 7 bases lining up with TRBD1. CDR1 LNHDA and CDR2 SQIVND come from the germline V gene (reference sequence). With V trimmed by 6 bases and J by 10 bases, 8 bases remained unmatched. This CDR3 is 12 amino acids long. This CDR3 is CASSQGGGFYTF. CDR3 in DNA: TGTGCCAGTAGCCAAGGGGGCGGATTCTACACCTTC.

The rearrangement joins TRBV4-2 to TRBJ1-4, with D unclear. With 1 base removed from V and 2 bases from J, the gap between germline ends came to 5 bases. The CDR3 contains 14 residues. CDR1 LGHNA and CDR2 YNFKEQ come from the germline V gene. DNA of the CDR3: TGTGCCAGCAGCCAAGGCGGGACTAATGAAAAACTGTTTTTT. Translated, it gives CASSQGGTNEKLFF.

As regards this clone: This specimen includes other DNA sequences encoding the same CDR3. This chain joins TRBV30 and TRBJ2-7; D is possibly TRBD2 (6 bases). The length of the CDR3 is 13 residues. Trimming shortened V by 3 bases and J by 7 bases, and 16 bases separated the two germline ends. Per the germline V gene, CDR1 is GTSNPN and CDR2 is SVGIG (reference sequence). CDR3 region: CAWSSGTGAEQYF. The CDR3 DNA follows: TGTGCCTGGAGCTCCGGGACTGGAGCGGAGCAGTACTTC.

This chain connects TRBV2 to TRBJ1-1; D possibly corresponds to TRBD1 (6 bases). The CDR3 length is 14 residues. Trimming pared 5 bases from V and 5 bases from J, leaving 15 bases between. Germline V gives CDR1 SNHLY, CDR2 FYNNEI. CDR3 in DNA: TGTGCCAGCAGTTCCCAGGGGTGGATAACTGAAGCTTTCTTT. This translates into CASSSQGWITEAFF.

The genes are TRBV2 and TRBJ2-5; 15 bases agree with TRBD2. J gave up 4 bases and V 4 bases, and 7 bases lay outside the gene matches. Germline assignment: CDR1 SNHLY and CDR2 FYNNEI. The CDR3 is 17 amino acids. CDR3 nucleotides: TGTGCCAGCAGTGGATGGACTAGCGGGGGGGCCGTAGAGACCCAGTACTTC. It yields the protein CASSGWTSGGAVETQYF.

The chain employs TRBV10-3 and TRBJ2-3, with 10 bases identical to TRBD2. Germline CDR1 and CDR2: ENHRY and SYGVKD. V trimming: 0 bases; J trimming: 3 bases; junction bases outside the gene matches: 9. The CDR3 loop spans 18 amino acids. CDR3 in amino acids: CAISESSGGASATDTQYF. The CDR3 DNA reads TGTGCCATCAGTGAGTCGAGCGGGGGGGCCAGTGCGACAGATACGCAGTATTTT.

This sequence joins TRBV5-1 and TRBJ2-3; TRBD2 matches 9 bases. This CDR3 is 16 amino acids long. CDR1 SGHRS and CDR2 YFSETQ come from the germline V gene. Trimming removed 4 bases from V and 0 bases from J; junction bases left unmatched: 6. The CDR3 region has the DNA TGCGCCAGCAGCCCAAGCGGGGGGCAAAGCACAGATACGCAGTATTTT. Protein sequence: CASSPSGGQSTDTQYF. Full variable domain (outside the CDR3, taken from reference TRBV5-1 and TRBJ2-3): KAGVTQTPRYLIKTRGQQVTLSCSPISGHRSVSWYQQTPGQGLQFLFEYFSETQRNKGNFPGRFSGRQFSNSRSEMNVSTLELGDSALYLCASSPSGGQSTDTQYFGPGTRLTVL.

V gene TRBV6-5 combines with J gene TRBJ2-2; 7 nucleotides match TRBD1. The junction had 8 bases not matched to a gene; V was cut back by 6 bases and J by 4 bases. The CDR3 consists of 15 residues. CDR1 and CDR2 from the germline V gene are MNHEY and SVGAGI. CDR3 region: CASSQTGSFTGELFF. As DNA, the CDR3 is TGTGCCAGCAGCCAGACAGGGTCATTCACCGGGGAGCTGTTTTTT.